Listed below are T cell receptor beta chains from one sample, sequenced in a study of CD8+ T cells in alopecia areata. Sequencing was performed with immunoSEQ multiplex PCR; in TCRdb, only in-frame clones are kept and a portion is missing. The data hold 150,000 to 200,000 clones, with around 57% observed a single time. Material for sequencing was CD4+ T cells sorted from blood. Receptors were obtained from a human donor in good health. Each CDR3 is given with its conserved first and last residue. The D gene is left open where the match is weak. Size is stated for part of the rows, as once, few or many counts, or as a class when the clone is expanded.

d_call j_call clone_size v_call cdr3_nt cdr3_aa
- TRBJ1-1 - TRBV2 TGTGCCAGCAGCGAGGACAGAGACACTGAAGCTTTCTTT CASSEDRDTEAFF
- TRBJ2-2 - TRBV11-3 TGTGCCAGCAGCTTAGACGGGCCTCGGGGAACCGGGGAGCTGTTTTTT CASSLDGPRGTGELFF
TRBD1 TRBJ2-1 few TRBV28 TGTGCCAGCAGTTTTCAGGGGGCAGTCAATGAGCAGTTCTTC CASSFQGAVNEQFF
- TRBJ2-6 - TRBV29-1 TGCAGCGTTGAACGTCTAGGGCCCGCCGGGGCCAACGTCCTGACTTTC CSVERLGPAGANVLTF
- TRBJ1-1 - TRBV9 TGTGCCAGCAGCGTAGAGACAGAGGGTACTGCTTTCTTT CASSVETEGTAFF
- TRBJ2-1 - TRBV7-3 TGTGCCAGCAGCTATACACTTTTAGAACTAGCCCTCAGCAATGAGCAGTTCTTC CASSYTLLELALSNEQFF
- TRBJ2-7 few TRBV7-9 TGTGCCAGCAGCTTAGGGCATCTCGCTGCCTACGAGCAGTACTTC CASSLGHLAAYEQYF
- TRBJ2-6 - TRBV14 TGTGCCAGCAGACCATCTGGGGCCAACGTCCTGACTTTC CASRPSGANVLTF
- TRBJ2-7 - TRBV19 TGTGCCAGTAGTCTAAGACCGGGAGTAACTTACGAGCAGTACTTC CASSLRPGVTYEQYF
- TRBJ2-2 - TRBV7-9 TGTGCCAGCAGCCCCTTTCCAGGGATTCATAACACCGGGGAGCTGTTTTTT CASSPFPGIHNTGELFF
TRBD2 TRBJ2-7 - TRBV7-8 TGTGCCAGCAGCTTACCGGGAGGATGGGACGAGCAGTACTTC CASSLPGGWDEQYF
TRBD1 TRBJ1-1 - TRBV9 TGTGCCAGCGGGGGGACAGGAGGCACTGAAGCTTTCTTT CASGGTGGTEAFF
- TRBJ2-3 few TRBV2 TGTGCCAGCAGTGCTGGGGCCAGCACAGATACGCAGTATTTT CASSAGASTDTQYF